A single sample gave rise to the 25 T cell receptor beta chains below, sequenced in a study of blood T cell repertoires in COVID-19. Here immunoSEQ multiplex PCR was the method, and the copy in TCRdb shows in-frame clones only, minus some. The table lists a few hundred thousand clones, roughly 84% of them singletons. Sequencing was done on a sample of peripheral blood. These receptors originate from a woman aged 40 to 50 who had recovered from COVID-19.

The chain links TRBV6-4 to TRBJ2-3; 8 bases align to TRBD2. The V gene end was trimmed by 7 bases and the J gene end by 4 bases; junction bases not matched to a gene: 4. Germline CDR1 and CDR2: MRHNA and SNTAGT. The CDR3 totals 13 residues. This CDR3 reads CASTGGGADTQYF. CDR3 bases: TGTGCCAGCACCGGGGGGGGCGCAGATACGCAGTATTTT.

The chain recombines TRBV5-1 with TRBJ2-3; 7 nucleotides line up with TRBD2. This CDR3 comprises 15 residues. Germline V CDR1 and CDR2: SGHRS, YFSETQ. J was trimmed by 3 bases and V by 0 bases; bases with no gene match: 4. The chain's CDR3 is CASSLVASGTDTQYF. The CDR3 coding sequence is TGCGCCAGCAGCTTGGTAGCTAGCGGAACAGATACGCAGTATTTT.

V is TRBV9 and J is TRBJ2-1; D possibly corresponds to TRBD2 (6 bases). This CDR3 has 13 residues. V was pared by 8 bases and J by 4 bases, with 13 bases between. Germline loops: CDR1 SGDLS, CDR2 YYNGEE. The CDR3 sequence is CASDPEGYNEQFF. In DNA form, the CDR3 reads TGTGCCAGTGACCCGGAGGGATACAATGAGCAGTTCTTC. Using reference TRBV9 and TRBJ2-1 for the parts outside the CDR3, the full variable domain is DSGVTQTPKHLITATGQRVTLRCSPRSGDLSVYWYQQSLDQGLQFLIQYYNGEERAKGNILERFSAQQFPDLHSELNLSSLELGDSALYFCASDPEGYNEQFFGPGTRLTVL.

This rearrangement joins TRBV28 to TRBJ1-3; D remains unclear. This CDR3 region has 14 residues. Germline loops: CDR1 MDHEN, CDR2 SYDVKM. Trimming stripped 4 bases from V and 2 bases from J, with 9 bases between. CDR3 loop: CASSSFSTGNTIYF. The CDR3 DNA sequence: TGTGCCAGCAGTTCCTTTAGCACTGGAAACACCATATATTTT.

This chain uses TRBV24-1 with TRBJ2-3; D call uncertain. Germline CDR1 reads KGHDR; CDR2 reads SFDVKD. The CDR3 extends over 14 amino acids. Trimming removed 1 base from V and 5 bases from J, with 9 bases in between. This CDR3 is CATSDFGSQDTQYF. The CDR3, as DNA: TGTGCCACCAGTGATTTTGGTAGCCAAGATACGCAGTATTTT.

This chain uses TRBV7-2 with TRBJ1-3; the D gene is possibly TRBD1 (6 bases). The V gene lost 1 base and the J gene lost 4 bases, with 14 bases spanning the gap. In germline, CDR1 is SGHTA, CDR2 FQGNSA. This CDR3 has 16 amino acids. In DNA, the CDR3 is TGTGCCAGCAGCTTAGACGTGATAGGGGGAGGAAACACCATATATTTT. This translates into CASSLDVIGGGNTIYF.

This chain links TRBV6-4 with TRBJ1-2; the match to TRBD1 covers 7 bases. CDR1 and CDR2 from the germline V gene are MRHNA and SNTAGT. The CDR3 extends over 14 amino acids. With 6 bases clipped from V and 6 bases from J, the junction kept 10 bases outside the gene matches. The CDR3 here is CASSKTGNEDGYTF. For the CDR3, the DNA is TGTGCCAGCAGCAAGACAGGGAATGAAGATGGCTACACCTTC.

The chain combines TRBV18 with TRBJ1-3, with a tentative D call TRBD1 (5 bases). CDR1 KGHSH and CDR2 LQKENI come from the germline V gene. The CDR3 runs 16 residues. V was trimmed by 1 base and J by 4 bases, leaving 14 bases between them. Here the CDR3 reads CASSPRGDFAGNTIYF. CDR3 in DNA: TGTGCCAGCTCACCACGGGGGGATTTCGCCGGAAACACCATATATTTT.

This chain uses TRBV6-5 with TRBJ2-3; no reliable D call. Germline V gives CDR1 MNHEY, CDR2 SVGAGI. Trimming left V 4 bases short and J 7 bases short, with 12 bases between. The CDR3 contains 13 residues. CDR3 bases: TGTGCCAGCAGTTCCGGGTATGGCAATACGCAGTATTTT. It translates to CASSSGYGNTQYF.

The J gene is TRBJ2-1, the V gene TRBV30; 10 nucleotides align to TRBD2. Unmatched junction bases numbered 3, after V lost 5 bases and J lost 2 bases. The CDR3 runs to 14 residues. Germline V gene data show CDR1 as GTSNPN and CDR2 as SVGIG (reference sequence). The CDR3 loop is CAWSSGGAYNEQFF. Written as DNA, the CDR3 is TGTGCCTGGTCAAGCGGGGGGGCCTACAATGAGCAGTTCTTC.

The CDR3 DNA reads TGTGCCAGCAGGGGGACAGGCGTGTATGGCTACACCTTC. Its translation is CASRGTGVYGYTF. V is TRBV2 and J is TRBJ1-2; the match to TRBD1 covers 8 bases. The CDR3 has 13 residues. Germline V gives CDR1 SNHLY, CDR2 FYNNEI. The V segment lost 6 bases and the J segment 5 bases; nucleotides outside the gene matches: 5.

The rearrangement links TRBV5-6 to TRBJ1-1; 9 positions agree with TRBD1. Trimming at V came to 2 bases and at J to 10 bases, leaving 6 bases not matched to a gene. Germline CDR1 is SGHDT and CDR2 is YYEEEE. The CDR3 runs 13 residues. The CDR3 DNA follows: TGTGCCAGCAGCTTAACAGGGGGCTCTGGAGCTTTCTTT. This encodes CASSLTGGSGAFF.

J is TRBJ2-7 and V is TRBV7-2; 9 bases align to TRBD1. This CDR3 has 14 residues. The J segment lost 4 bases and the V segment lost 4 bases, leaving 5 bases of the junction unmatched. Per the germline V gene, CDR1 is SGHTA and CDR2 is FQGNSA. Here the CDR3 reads CASSSSTGGYEQYF. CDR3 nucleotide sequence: TGTGCCAGCAGCTCCTCGACAGGGGGGTACGAGCAGTACTTC.

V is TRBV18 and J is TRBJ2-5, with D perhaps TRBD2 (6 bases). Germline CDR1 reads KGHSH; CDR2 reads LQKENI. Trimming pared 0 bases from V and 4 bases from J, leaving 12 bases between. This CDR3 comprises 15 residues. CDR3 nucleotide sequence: TGTGCCAGCTCACCACCGAGTGCGGAGGGAGAGACCCAGTACTTC. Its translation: CASSPPSAEGETQYF.

CDR3: CASSREQGPYTEAFF. The CDR3 nucleotides read TGCGCCAGCAGCCGGGAACAGGGTCCGTACACTGAAGCTTTCTTT. This chain joins TRBV4-3 and TRBJ1-1; D is possibly TRBD1 (6 bases). The ends were cut back, 4 bases at V and 3 bases at J, with 15 bases in the middle. The CDR3 loop spans 15 amino acids. Germline CDR1 and CDR2: LGHNA and YSLEER.

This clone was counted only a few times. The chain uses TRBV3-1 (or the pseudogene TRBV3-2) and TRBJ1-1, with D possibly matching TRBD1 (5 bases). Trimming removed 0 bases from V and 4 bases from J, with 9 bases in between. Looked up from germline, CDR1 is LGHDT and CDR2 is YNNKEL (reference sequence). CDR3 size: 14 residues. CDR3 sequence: CASSQDLGGTEAFF. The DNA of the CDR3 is TGTGCCAGCAGCCAAGATCTGGGGGGCACTGAAGCTTTCTTT.

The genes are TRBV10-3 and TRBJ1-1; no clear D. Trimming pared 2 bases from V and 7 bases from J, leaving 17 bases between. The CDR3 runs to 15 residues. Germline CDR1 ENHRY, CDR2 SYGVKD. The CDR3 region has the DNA TGTGCCATCAGTGAGGGGGAGGAGGAGATAGATGAAGCTTTCTTT. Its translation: CAISEGEEEIDEAFF.

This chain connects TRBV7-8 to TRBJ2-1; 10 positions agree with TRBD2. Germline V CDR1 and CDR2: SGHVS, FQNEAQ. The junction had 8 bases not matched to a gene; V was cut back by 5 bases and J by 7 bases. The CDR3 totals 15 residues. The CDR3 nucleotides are TGTGCCAGCAGCAACCAAGCGGGGGGGCTTAATGAGCAGTTCTTC. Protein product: CASSNQAGGLNEQFF.

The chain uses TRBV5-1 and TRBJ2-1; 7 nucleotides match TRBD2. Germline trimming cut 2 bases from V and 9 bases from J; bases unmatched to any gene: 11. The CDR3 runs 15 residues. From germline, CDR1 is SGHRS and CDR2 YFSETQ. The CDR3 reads CASSFRTSSFGEQFF. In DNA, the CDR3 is TGCGCCAGCAGCTTTAGGACTAGTTCCTTTGGTGAGCAGTTCTTC.

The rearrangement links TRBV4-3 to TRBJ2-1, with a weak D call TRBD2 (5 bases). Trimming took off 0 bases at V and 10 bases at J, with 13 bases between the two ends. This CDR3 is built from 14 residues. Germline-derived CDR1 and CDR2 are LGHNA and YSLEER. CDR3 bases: TGCGCCAGCAGCCAAGAAAGGCATTCGGGGGAGCAGTTCTTC. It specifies CASSQERHSGEQFF.

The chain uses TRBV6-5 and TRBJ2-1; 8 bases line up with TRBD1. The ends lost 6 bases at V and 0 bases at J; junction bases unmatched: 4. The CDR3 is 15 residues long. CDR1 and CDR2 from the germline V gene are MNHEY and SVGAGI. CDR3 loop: CASRITGGSYNEQFF. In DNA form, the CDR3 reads TGTGCCAGCAGGATCACAGGGGGCTCCTACAATGAGCAGTTCTTC.

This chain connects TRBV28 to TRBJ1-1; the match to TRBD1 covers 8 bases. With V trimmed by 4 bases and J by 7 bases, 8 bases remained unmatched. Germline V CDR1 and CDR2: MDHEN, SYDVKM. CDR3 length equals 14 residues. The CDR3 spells CASSSPGQGIEAFF. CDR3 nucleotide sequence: TGTGCCAGCAGTTCACCTGGACAGGGTATTGAAGCTTTCTTT.

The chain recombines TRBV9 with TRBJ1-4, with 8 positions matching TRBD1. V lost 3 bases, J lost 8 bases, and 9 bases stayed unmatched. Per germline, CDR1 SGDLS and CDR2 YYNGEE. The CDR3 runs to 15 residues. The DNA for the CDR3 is TGTGCCAGCAGCGAAGGACAGGGACTGGGAGAAAAACTGTTTTTT. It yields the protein CASSEGQGLGEKLFF.

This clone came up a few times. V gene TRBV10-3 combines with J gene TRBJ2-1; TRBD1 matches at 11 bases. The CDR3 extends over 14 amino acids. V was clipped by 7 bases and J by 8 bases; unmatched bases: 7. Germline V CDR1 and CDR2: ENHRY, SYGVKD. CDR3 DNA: TGTGCCATCACAGGACAGGGGGCATGGGATGAGCAGTTCTTC. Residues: CAITGQGAWDEQFF.

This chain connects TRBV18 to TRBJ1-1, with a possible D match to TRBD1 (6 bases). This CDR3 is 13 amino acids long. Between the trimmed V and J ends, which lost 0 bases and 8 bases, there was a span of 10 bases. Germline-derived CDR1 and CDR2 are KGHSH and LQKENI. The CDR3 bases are TGTGCCAGCTCACCACCAGGGGGTTTAGAAGCTTTCTTT. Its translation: CASSPPGGLEAFF.